Below, 24 T cell receptor beta chains from the same sample are listed, as sequenced in a study of blood T cell repertoires in COVID-19. Method: immunoSEQ multiplex PCR; TCRdb's copy keeps in-frame clones and lacks some. Of approximately 59,000 clones listed, about 81% were seen once; the top ten hold 25% to 35%. What was sequenced was peripheral blood. The origin of the receptors is a man aged 55 to 69 with COVID-19, enrolled during active disease.

The J gene is TRBJ2-7, the V gene TRBV9, with 11 nucleotides matching TRBD2. The germline CDR1 and CDR2 sequences are SGDLS and YYNGEE. J was trimmed by 6 bases and V by 0 bases; bases with no gene match: 5. The length of the CDR3 is 15 residues. The CDR3 reads CASSVGTSGRTEQYF. The CDR3, as DNA: TGTGCCAGCAGCGTAGGAACTAGCGGGAGAACCGAGCAGTACTTC.

This clone was recorded a few times. The V gene is TRBV29-1, the J gene TRBJ1-6, with 7 bases fitting TRBD1. The CDR3 length is 14 residues. The trim removed 6 bases at V and 2 bases at J, leaving 4 bases unmatched. CDR1 SQVTM and CDR2 ANQGSEA come from the germline V gene. The CDR3 sequence: CSVRTGPYNSPLHF. The CDR3 DNA follows: TGCAGCGTACGGACAGGCCCCTATAATTCACCCCTCCACTTT.

The chain recombines TRBV25-1 with TRBJ1-1, with 9 bases aligning to TRBD1. CDR3 length: 14 amino acids. J lost 4 bases, V lost 2 bases, and 2 bases had no gene match. Germline-derived CDR1 and CDR2 are MGHDK and SYGVNS. CDR3 nucleotide sequence: TGTGCCAGCAGTGAAGGACAGGGGTCCACTGAAGCTTTCTTT. It is translated as CASSEGQGSTEAFF.

J is TRBJ1-1 and V is TRBV30; TRBD1 agrees at 8 bases. This CDR3 spans 15 amino acids. CDR1 is GTSNPN and CDR2 is SVGIG in the germline V gene (reference sequence). V dropped 0 bases and J dropped 1; count of bases not matched to a gene: 4. The CDR3 sequence: CAWSVSQGANTEAFF. Written as DNA, the CDR3 is TGTGCCTGGAGTGTATCCCAGGGGGCGAACACTGAAGCTTTCTTT.

This clone occurred a few times. The chain has TRBV10-3 and TRBJ2-7; D remains unclear. Germline V gene sequence: CDR1 ENHRY, CDR2 SYGVKD. V was cut by 3 bases and J by 2 bases, with 11 bases left in between. CDR3 length equals 14 residues. Written as DNA, the CDR3 is TGTGCCATCAGTGAAGTAAAGAGTCCCTACGAGCAGTACTTC. Encoded protein: CAISEVKSPYEQYF.

The V call is TRBV11-3, the J call TRBJ2-5; 11 nucleotides match TRBD2. This CDR3 is built from 15 residues. V shed 5 bases and J 7 bases; nucleotides not matched to a gene: 9. Germline V gives CDR1 SGHNT, CDR2 YENEEA. The CDR3 DNA reads TGTGCCAGCAGCCCCGTAGCGGGAGGGCTGGGGACCCAGTACTTC. Translated: CASSPVAGGLGTQYF.

This rearrangement joins TRBV9 to TRBJ1-2; D call uncertain. Looked up from germline, CDR1 is SGDLS and CDR2 is YYNGEE. The CDR3 consists of 14 residues. Deletions cut 1 base from V and 6 bases from J, with 13 bases between. The CDR3 loop is CASSVNPTKDGYTF. The CDR3 DNA is TGTGCCAGCAGCGTAAATCCCACTAAGGATGGCTACACCTTC.

The genes are TRBV6-5 and TRBJ2-7, with D possibly matching TRBD1 (6 bases). Trimming pared 5 bases from V and 2 bases from J, leaving 13 bases between. The CDR3 spans 14 residues. Germline assignment: CDR1 MNHEY and CDR2 SVGAGI. The CDR3 region is CASSQNRAPYEQYF. The CDR3 nucleotides are TGTGCCAGCAGTCAGAACAGGGCCCCCTACGAGCAGTACTTC.

This clone was counted a single time. V gene TRBV7-9 combines with J gene TRBJ1-2; 7 bases are shared with TRBD1. J was trimmed by 8 bases and V by 8 bases; bases with no gene match: 14. Germline CDR1 SEHNR, CDR2 FQNEAQ (reference sequence). The CDR3 extends over 14 amino acids. CDR3 sequence reads: CASSLDRADGGYTF. In DNA form, the CDR3 reads TGTGCCAGCTCACTTGACAGGGCTGATGGGGGCTACACCTTC. Using reference TRBV7-9 and TRBJ1-2 for the parts outside the CDR3, the full variable domain is DTGVSQNPRHKITKRGQNVTFRCDPISEHNRLYWYRQTLGQGPEFLTYFQNEAQLEKSRLLSDRFSAERPKGSFSTLEIQRTEQGDSAMYLCASSLDRADGGYTFGSGTRLTVV.

The V gene is TRBV30, the J gene TRBJ1-2, with TRBD1 matching 7 bases. The CDR3 totals 12 residues. Trimming took 5 bases from V and 13 from J; bases not matched to a gene: 13. Germline CDR1 GTSNPN, CDR2 SVGIG (reference sequence). The CDR3 loop reads CAWESRGGAFTF. The CDR3 DNA sequence: TGTGCCTGGGAGTCGCGAGGGGGCGCGTTCACCTTC.

The chain employs TRBV7-9 and TRBJ2-7; TRBD2 agrees at 9 bases. Germline lookup yields CDR1 SEHNR and CDR2 FQNEAQ (reference sequence). The junction had 2 bases not matched to a gene; V was cut back by 2 bases and J by 3 bases. The CDR3 has 14 residues. CDR3 amino acids: CASSLRREGYEQYF. In DNA, the CDR3 is TGTGCCAGCAGCTTAAGGCGGGAGGGCTACGAGCAGTACTTC. The full variable domain, in which reference TRBV7-9 and TRBJ2-7 provide the parts outside the CDR3, is DTGVSQNPRHKITKRGQNVTFRCDPISEHNRLYWYRQTLGQGPEFLTYFQNEAQLEKSRLLSDRFSAERPKGSFSTLEIQRTEQGDSAMYLCASSLRREGYEQYFGPGTRLTVT.

The rearrangement links TRBV15 to TRBJ2-1; 7 nucleotides agree with TRBD1. CDR1 is LNHNV, CDR2 YYDKDF, per germline (reference sequence). The CDR3 extends over 16 amino acids. V lost 1 base and J lost 3; bases outside the gene matches: 6. CDR3 DNA: TGTGCCACCAGCAGAGGCAGACAGGGAAGCTACAATGAGCAGTTCTTC. This encodes CATSRGRQGSYNEQFF.

V is TRBV19 and J is TRBJ1-2; weak D call: TRBD1 (6 bases). V lost 4 bases and J 6 bases, leaving 9 bases between the germline ends. Germline V lookup: CDR1 LNHDA, CDR2 SQIVND (reference sequence). The CDR3 has 12 residues. The CDR3 protein is CASSKTGHGYTF. Here the CDR3 DNA reads TGTGCCAGTAGTAAGACAGGTCATGGCTACACCTTC.

The V and J genes are TRBV4-1 and TRBJ1-4; 9 nucleotides agree with TRBD1. With V trimmed by 2 bases and J by 8 bases, 12 bases remained unmatched. This CDR3 is built from 17 residues. Germline V gene sequence: CDR1 MGHRA, CDR2 YSYEKL. The CDR3 loop reads CASSQRAQQGAREKLFF. DNA of the CDR3: TGCGCCAGCAGCCAACGAGCCCAACAGGGGGCACGGGAAAAACTGTTTTTT.

The chain uses TRBV27 and TRBJ2-6; 8 positions agree with TRBD2. CDR3 size: 13 residues. Germline CDR1 is MNHEY and CDR2 is SMNVEV (reference sequence). V trimming: 8 bases; J trimming: 3 bases; junction bases outside the gene matches: 0. CDR3 region: CASRGGGANVLTF. The CDR3 nucleotides are TGTGCCAGCCGGGGGGGTGGGGCCAACGTCCTGACTTTC.

CDR3 sequence (DNA): TGTGCCAGCAGCGTGAGGCCCCAAGAGACCCAGTACTTC. This codes for CASSVRPQETQYF. V usage is TRBV9 and J usage is TRBJ2-5; no clear D gene. The CDR3 spans 13 residues. From germline, CDR1 is SGDLS and CDR2 YYNGEE. Trimming cost V 2 bases and J 1 base, with 6 bases left between them.

The rearrangement uses TRBV7-6 and TRBJ1-1; possibly TRBD1 for D (6 bases). V lost 1 base to trimming and J lost 4 bases, with 13 bases between them. The germline V gene has CDR1 SGHVS and CDR2 FNYEAQ. This CDR3 is built from 15 residues. The CDR3 reads CASSLGVRGSTEAFF. The DNA for the CDR3 is TGTGCCAGCAGCTTAGGCGTCAGGGGCAGCACTGAAGCTTTCTTT. The variable domain in full, completed from reference TRBV7-6 and TRBJ1-1, reads GAGVSQSPRYKVTKRGQDVALRCDPISGHVSLYWYRQALGQGPEFLTYFNYEAQQDKSGLPNDRFSAERPEGSISTLTIQRTEQRDSAMYRCASSLGVRGSTEAFFGQGTRLTVV.

The genes are TRBV6-5 and TRBJ2-7; D ambiguous. The ends were cut back, 0 bases at V and 10 bases at J, with 13 bases in the middle. Germline loops: CDR1 MNHEY, CDR2 SVGAGI. This CDR3 comprises 13 residues. CDR3 residues: CASSYSGPVAQYF. In DNA form, the CDR3 reads TGTGCCAGCAGTTACTCGGGCCCCGTGGCACAGTACTTC.

The gene calls are TRBV2 and TRBJ2-1, with no clear D. V lost 6 bases and J lost 2, with 11 bases in between. The germline gives CDR1 SNHLY, CDR2 FYNNEI. CDR3 length: 14 residues. The CDR3 loop is CASRSDLAYNEQFF. Here the CDR3 DNA reads TGTGCCAGCAGGAGCGACCTGGCCTACAATGAGCAGTTCTTC.

The chain uses TRBV2 and TRBJ2-3; 8 bases agree with TRBD2. Germline trimming cut 7 bases from V and 3 bases from J; bases unmatched to any gene: 6. Germline V gives CDR1 SNHLY, CDR2 FYNNEI. The CDR3 length is 14 residues. For the CDR3, the DNA is TGTGCCAGCAAACGGGAGGGCCCTACAGATACGCAGTATTTT. Protein: CASKREGPTDTQYF.

This chain uses TRBV19 with TRBJ1-2; tentative D call: TRBD1 (5 bases). The CDR3 runs 13 residues. V was shortened by 2 bases and J by 6 bases, with 10 bases between the two germline ends. In germline, CDR1 is LNHDA, CDR2 SQIVND (reference sequence). The CDR3 DNA follows: TGTGCCAGTAGTATAAGTGGGGCGGATGGCTACACCTTC. This codes for CASSISGADGYTF.

The rearrangement links TRBV5-4 to TRBJ2-2; 10 bases are shared with TRBD2. With V trimmed by 1 base and J by 6 bases, 3 bases remained unmatched. The germline V gene encodes CDR1 SGHNT and CDR2 YYREEE (reference sequence). This CDR3 contains 15 residues. Here the CDR3 reads CASSLLAGDPGELFF. The CDR3 region has the DNA TGTGCCAGCAGCTTGCTAGCGGGGGATCCCGGGGAGCTGTTTTTT.

This clone has only one observation. The chain combines TRBV7-8 with TRBJ2-7; no reliable D call. Looked up from germline, CDR1 is SGHVS and CDR2 is FQNEAQ. The CDR3 spans 12 residues. The V end was cut by 1 base, the J end by 3 bases, with 4 bases between. CDR3 amino acids: CASSLGSYEQYF. CDR3 in DNA: TGTGCCAGCAGCTTAGGGAGCTACGAGCAGTACTTC.

The genes are TRBV18 and TRBJ2-1; 10 bases agree with TRBD2. With V trimmed by 2 bases and J by 9 bases, 13 bases remained unmatched. Germline CDR1 and CDR2: KGHSH and LQKENI. The CDR3 runs 17 residues. CDR3 region: CASSPKLSLAGVGEQFF. For the CDR3, the DNA is TGTGCCAGCTCACCAAAACTTAGCCTAGCGGGAGTGGGTGAGCAGTTCTTC.